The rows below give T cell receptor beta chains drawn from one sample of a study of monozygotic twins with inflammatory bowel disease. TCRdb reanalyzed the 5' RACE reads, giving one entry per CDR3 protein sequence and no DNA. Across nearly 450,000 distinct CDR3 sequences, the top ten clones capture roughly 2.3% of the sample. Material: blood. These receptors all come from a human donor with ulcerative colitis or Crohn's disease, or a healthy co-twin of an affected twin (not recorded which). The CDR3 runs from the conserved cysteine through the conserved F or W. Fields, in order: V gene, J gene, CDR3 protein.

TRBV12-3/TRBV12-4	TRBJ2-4	CASGYNSNIQYF
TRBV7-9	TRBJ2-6	CASSTSKAGANVLTF
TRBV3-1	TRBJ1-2	CASSQGRDGVGYTF
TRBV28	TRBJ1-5	CASSTYPIRQPQHF
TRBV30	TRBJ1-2	CAWSVAGTYGYTF
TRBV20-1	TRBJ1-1	CSAVTGTVNTEAFF
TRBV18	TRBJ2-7	CASSPPSLRAYEQYF
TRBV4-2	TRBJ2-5	CASSQDLALKETQYF
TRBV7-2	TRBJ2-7	CASSLPRAYSYEQYF
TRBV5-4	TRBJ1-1	CASSLDQRGAFF
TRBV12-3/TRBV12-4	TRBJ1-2	CASSLRQSALYGYTF
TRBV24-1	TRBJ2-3	CATSPIEHPNTQYF
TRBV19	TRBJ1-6	CASRSGTGVNSPLHF
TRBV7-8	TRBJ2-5	CASSLDLAGGRETQYF
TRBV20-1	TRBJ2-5	CSARELEETQYF
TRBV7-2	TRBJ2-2	CASSLGPAGETGELFF
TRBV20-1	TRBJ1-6	CSARGIEGEYSSPLHF
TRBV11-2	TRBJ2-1	CASSTYRGSSYNEQFF
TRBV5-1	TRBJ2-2	CASRRTGWDTGELFF
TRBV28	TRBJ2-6	CASRWSGANVLTF
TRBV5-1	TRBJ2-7	CASSRTSGLYEQYF
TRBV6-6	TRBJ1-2	CASTGPNYGYTF
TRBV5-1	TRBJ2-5	CASGTGNQETQYF
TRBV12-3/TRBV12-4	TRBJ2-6	CASSFGSRAPGANVLTF
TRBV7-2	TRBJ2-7	CASSLAGTLYYEQYF
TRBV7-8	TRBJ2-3	CASSRLTASTDTQYF
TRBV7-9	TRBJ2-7	CASSFSGASYEQYF